The 13 T cell receptor beta chains listed next were all sequenced from one sample in a study of glioma-infiltrating T cells after dendritic cell vaccination. The time point is: after dendritic cell vaccination, including at tumor progression/relapse. Profiling relied on immunoSEQ multiplex PCR, and the TCRdb table lists in-frame clones only, not all of them. The sample holds 100,000 or so clones, about 90% seen once. This sample comprised blood, obtained after dendritic cell vaccination. The receptors here all came from a human donor with glioblastoma.

V gene TRBV5-1 combines with J gene TRBJ1-1, with 10 bases that match TRBD1. Germline V gives CDR1 SGHRS, CDR2 YFSETQ. The CDR3 has 13 amino acids. The ends lost 4 bases at V and 13 bases at J; junction bases unmatched: 10. The CDR3: CASSPDRGLRVFF. The CDR3 coding sequence is TGCGCCAGCAGCCCAGACAGGGGGCTGAGGGTTTTCTTT.

The chain is built from TRBV11-2 and TRBJ2-3; 10 positions match TRBD2. CDR1 and CDR2 (germline): SGHAT, FQNNGV. J lost 3 bases, V lost 0 bases, and 0 bases had no gene match. This CDR3 has 15 residues. This CDR3 reads CASSLEAGGTDTQYF. CDR3 DNA: TGTGCCAGCAGCTTAGAAGCGGGGGGGACAGATACGCAGTATTTT. Drawing the rest from reference TRBV11-2 and TRBJ2-3, the complete variable domain is EAGVAQSPRYKIIEKRQSVAFWCNPISGHATLYWYQQILGQGPKLLIQFQNNGVVDDSQLPKDRFSAERLKGVDSTLKIQPAKLEDSAVYLCASSLEAGGTDTQYFGPGTRLTVL.

The V call is TRBV6-1, the J call TRBJ2-6; possible D gene TRBD2, 6 bases. The CDR3 is made up of 15 amino acids. V was cut by 6 bases and J by 0 bases, with 9 bases left in between. Germline values: CDR1 MNHNS, CDR2 SASEGT. The CDR3 is CASSKAGSGANVLTF. In DNA form, the CDR3 reads TGTGCCAGCAGCAAAGCGGGCTCTGGGGCCAACGTCCTGACTTTC.

V gene TRBV5-4 combines with J gene TRBJ1-2; D is ambiguous. Germline assignment: CDR1 SGHNT and CDR2 YYREEE (reference sequence). Trimming pared 0 bases from V and 4 bases from J, leaving 13 bases between. The CDR3 runs 15 residues. As DNA, the CDR3 is TGTGCCAGCAGCTTGGAGACTGCAGCCCCCTATGGCTACACCTTC. Encoded protein: CASSLETAAPYGYTF.

This clone was seen more than once but under ten times. A junction end diverges from the germline sequence, so it may reflect a read error. V and J are TRBV18 and TRBJ1-6, with TRBD1 matching 7 bases. The CDR3 is 13 residues long. The germline gives CDR1 KGHSH, CDR2 LQKENI. CDR3 DNA: TGTGCCAGCTCAGCGCTGGGACAGAGGCACAAATACTTT. Translated, it gives CASSALGQRHKYF.

This chain uses TRBV2 with TRBJ2-1; 8 nucleotides agree with TRBD1. The germline gives CDR1 SNHLY, CDR2 FYNNEI. This CDR3 spans 14 amino acids. V trimming: 6 bases; J trimming: 7 bases; junction bases outside the gene matches: 8. CDR3 sequence: CASSLDRGENEQFF. The CDR3 DNA follows: TGTGCCAGCAGCCTTGACAGGGGCGAAAATGAGCAGTTCTTC.

The chain employs TRBV2 and TRBJ1-6; 9 bases fit TRBD1. Germline V gene lookup returns CDR1 SNHLY and CDR2 FYNNEI. The CDR3 consists of 14 residues. Trimming took 8 bases from V and 9 from J; bases not matched to a gene: 8. CDR3: CASRPGQGVSPLHF. The CDR3 nucleotides are TGTGCCAGCCGACCGGGACAGGGCGTTTCACCCCTCCACTTT.

V usage is TRBV5-1 and J usage is TRBJ1-3; D is uncertain. Germline V gene lookup returns CDR1 SGHRS and CDR2 YFSETQ. V was trimmed by 0 bases and J by 0 bases, leaving 7 bases between them. The CDR3 covers 15 residues. The CDR3 region has the DNA TGCGCCAGCAGCTTGGACAGTGGCTCTGGAAACACCATATATTTT. It is translated as CASSLDSGSGNTIYF.

The chain couples TRBV5-1 to TRBJ2-1; 8 bases align to TRBD2. There are 18 residues in the CDR3. J lost 1 base, V lost 3 bases, and 12 bases had no gene match. CDR1 and CDR2 (germline): SGHRS, YFSETQ. Here the CDR3 reads CASSSPGTRSRSYNEQFF. CDR3 DNA: TGCGCCAGCAGCTCACCCGGGACTAGGTCTCGATCCTACAATGAGCAGTTCTTC.

The V and J genes are TRBV2 and TRBJ2-6; D unclear. The CDR3 extends over 13 amino acids. Germline V gene sequence: CDR1 SNHLY, CDR2 FYNNEI. The V end lost 1 base, the J end lost 8 bases, and 6 bases lay between the germline ends. DNA of the CDR3: TGTGCCAGCAGTGAAGAACAGCCCAACGTCCTGACTTTC. Its protein is CASSEEQPNVLTF.

To note about this clone: Germline is not matched at one junction end, which may reflect a read error. The same CDR3 is also encoded by other DNA sequences in this sample. The rearrangement uses TRBV30 and TRBJ1-6, with D tentatively TRBD1 (5 bases). This CDR3 spans 12 amino acids. Germline CDR1 and CDR2: GTSNPN and SVGIG (reference sequence). In nucleotides, the CDR3 is TGTGCCTGGAGCAGGGATAATTCCCCCCTCCACTTT. Its translation: CAWSRDNSPLHF. The full variable domain, completed using reference TRBV30 and TRBJ1-6, is SQTIHQWPATLVQPVGSPLSLECTVEGTSNPNLYWYRQAAGRGLQLLFYSVGIGQISSEVPQNLSASRPQDRQFILSSKKLLLSDSGFYLCAWSRDNSPLHFGNGTRLTVT.

The chain has TRBV27 and TRBJ2-7, with 9 bases aligning to TRBD2. CDR1 is MNHEY, CDR2 SMNVEV, per germline (reference sequence). CDR3 length equals 15 residues. The V and J ends lost 6 bases and 3 bases, in that order; junction bases with no gene match: 9. CDR3 nucleotides: TGTGCCAGCAGCCACAGGGCTAGCGGGGTCTACGAGCAGTACTTC. Protein: CASSHRASGVYEQYF.

The chain carries TRBV2 and TRBJ1-1, with 9 bases aligning to TRBD1. The CDR3 is 14 amino acids. Germline CDR1 reads SNHLY; CDR2 reads FYNNEI. V dropped 8 bases and J dropped 2; count of bases not matched to a gene: 6. The CDR3 sequence is CASRRDRVNTEAFF. The DNA of the CDR3 is TGTGCCAGCCGCAGGGACAGGGTCAACACTGAAGCTTTCTTT.